This is a list of T cell receptor beta chains from one sample in a study of T cells in Graves' hyperthyroidism and ophthalmopathy. Using its own MiXCR run on the multiplex PCR reads, TCRdb lists one record per CDR3 protein. Here the sample spans 550,000 to 800,000 distinct CDR3 sequences, roughly 15% being singletons. Material for sequencing was blood. These receptors were collected from a man between 18 and 29 years old with Graves' hyperthyroidism. Both conserved end residues are part of each CDR3. A D gene is named only where the DNA matches it firmly. A row's size may be missing; if present it is once, few, many or a size class.

cdr3_length,clone_size,v_call,d_call,j_call,cdr3_nt,cdr3_aa
13,many,TRBV28,NA,TRBJ2-4,TGTGCCAGCAGCCGGGACGGAAAAAACATTCAGTACTTC,CASSRDGKNIQYF
14,few,TRBV12-3/TRBV12-4,NA,TRBJ1-3,TGTGCCACCAGGACAGATTTCTTTGGAAACACCATATATTTT,CATRTDFFGNTIYF
18,NA,TRBV4-2,TRBD2,TRBJ2-2,TGTGCCAGCAGCCAAGTCCAAGCGGGAGGCTCCATAAGCGGGGAGCTGTTTTTT,CASSQVQAGGSISGELFF
13,NA,TRBV20-1,NA,TRBJ2-7,TGCAGTGCTAGAGGGCTCAGTTCCTACGAGCAGTACTTC,CSARGLSSYEQYF
11,NA,TRBV28,NA,TRBJ2-7,TGTGCCACCCAGGGGCTATACGAGCAGTACTTC,CATQGLYEQYF
14,many,TRBV12-3/TRBV12-4,TRBD1,TRBJ1-4,TGTGCCAGCAGTCCCGGGACAGGGACTGAAAAACTGTTTTTT,CASSPGTGTEKLFF
13,NA,TRBV20-1,NA,TRBJ2-7,TGCAGTGCCCTGTGGGTGTCCCGGGACGAGCAGTACTTC,CSALWVSRDEQYF
13,NA,TRBV20-1,NA,TRBJ2-5,TGCAGTGCTAGGGTTAGGAACTTAGAGACCCAGTACTTC,CSARVRNLETQYF
16,NA,TRBV4-2,TRBD2,TRBJ2-5,TGTGCCAGCAGCCCGGGGACTAGTCTGGTACAAGAGACCCAGTACTTC,CASSPGTSLVQETQYF
13,few,TRBV6-1,TRBD2,TRBJ2-7,TGTGCCAGCACCGCCAGCGGGAGCGGTGAGCAGTACTTC,CASTASGSGEQYF
13,few,TRBV7-3,TRBD1,TRBJ2-1,TGTGCCAGCAGATCACAGGGGGCCGGTGAGCAGTTCTTC,CASRSQGAGEQFF
13,few,TRBV24-1,TRBD1,TRBJ2-3,TGTGCCACCAGGGGACAGGGGATGGATACGCAGTATTTT,CATRGQGMDTQYF
11,NA,TRBV20-1,NA,TRBJ2-1,TGCAGTGTCGCCCCCTCGGATGAGCAGTTCTTC,CSVAPSDEQFF
15,many,TRBV7-2,NA,TRBJ2-5,TGTGCCAGCAGCCAACGGGTGTTAGGGGGTGAGACCCAGTACTTC,CASSQRVLGGETQYF
14,many,TRBV20-1,TRBD2,TRBJ2-7,TGCAGTGCTAGAGATGGTAGCGGGAGGAACGAGCAGTACTTC,CSARDGSGRNEQYF
12,NA,TRBV7-9,NA,TRBJ1-1,TGTGCCAGCAGCGCAGACAGCACTGAAGCTTTCTTT,CASSADSTEAFF
16,few,TRBV29-1,TRBD1,TRBJ2-7,TGCAGCGTTGAACCATCTGGACAGGGTAGCGTCTACGAGCAGTACTTC,CSVEPSGQGSVYEQYF
15,many,TRBV15,NA,TRBJ2-7,TGTGCCACCAGCAGAGAGGGCGTAAACTCCTACGAGCAGTACTTC,CATSREGVNSYEQYF
15,many,TRBV11-3,TRBD2,TRBJ2-1,TGTGCCAGCAGCCGGGTATTAGCGGGAGTCAATGAGCAGTTCTTC,CASSRVLAGVNEQFF
15,many,TRBV6-2/TRBV6-3,TRBD1,TRBJ2-5,TGTGCCAGCAGTTACCCACAGGGGGTGGAAGAGACCCAGTACTTC,CASSYPQGVEETQYF
13,few,TRBV2,NA,TRBJ2-2,TGTGCCAGCAGCGAAAGCGTGGACGGGGAGCTGTTTTTT,CASSESVDGELFF
14,NA,TRBV7-8,NA,TRBJ1-5,TGTGCCAGCGGCAAAAAATATAGCAATCAGCCCCAGCATTTT,CASGKKYSNQPQHF
16,many,TRBV12-3/TRBV12-4,NA,TRBJ1-1,TGTGCCAGCAGTCCACGGTTCGGGGCCGGGAACACTGAAGCTTTCTTT,CASSPRFGAGNTEAFF
15,few,TRBV6-1,NA,TRBJ1-2,TGTGCCAGCAGTGCCCTCTCCCCAGGGAGCTATGGCTACACCTTC,CASSALSPGSYGYTF
16,NA,TRBV7-8,NA,TRBJ2-7,TGTGCCAGCAGCTTATCTCGGCGGGGGCCCTCCTACGAGCAGTACTTC,CASSLSRRGPSYEQYF
13,NA,TRBV29-1,NA,TRBJ2-1,TGCAGCGTCCTGCTGGCCCTGGGGAATGAGCAGTTCTTC,CSVLLALGNEQFF
16,NA,TRBV20-1,NA,TRBJ2-6,TGCAGTGCTACAGGGGCCCTCTACTCTGGGGCCAACGTCCTGACTTTC,CSATGALYSGANVLTF
16,NA,TRBV7-3,NA,TRBJ2-1,TGTGCCAGCGGCTTAGGCCCTCCAAGCTCCTACAATGAGCAGTTCTTC,CASGLGPPSSYNEQFF
16,NA,TRBV20-1,NA,TRBJ2-3,TGCAGTGCTGTCGGGGGAAGGGGGAAAAACACAGATACGCAGTATTTT,CSAVGGRGKNTDTQYF
14,few,TRBV5-1,TRBD1,TRBJ2-7,TGCGCCAGCAGCTACAGGGGGCGTGAAAACGAGCAGTACTTC,CASSYRGRENEQYF
14,few,TRBV3-1,NA,TRBJ1-2,TGTGCCAGCAGCCAAGAGAACGTCGGATATGGCTACACCTTC,CASSQENVGYGYTF
17,NA,TRBV27,NA,TRBJ2-2,TGTGCCAGCAGTTTATGGGGCGCTAACTCTTACACCGGGGAGCTGTTTTTT,CASSLWGANSYTGELFF
14,many,TRBV18,NA,TRBJ2-5,TGTGCCAGCTCACCACGGAGCAGGGAAGAGACCCAGTACTTC,CASSPRSREETQYF
15,many,TRBV28,NA,TRBJ1-1,TGTGCCAGCAGTTTATTTGGGGGGCTGGGAACTGAAGCTTTCTTT,CASSLFGGLGTEAFF
16,NA,TRBV28,NA,TRBJ2-1,TGTGCCAGCAGTTTATCCAACCGGCCTCCCTGCAATGAGCAGTTCTTC,CASSLSNRPPCNEQFF
16,few,TRBV20-1,NA,TRBJ1-5,TGCAGTGCTAGAGATCCAGGGGAGGGTCGCAATCAGCCCCAGCATTTT,CSARDPGEGRNQPQHF
12,NA,TRBV19,NA,TRBJ1-3,TGTGCCAGTAGTATTTCTGGAAACACCATATATTTT,CASSISGNTIYF
11,few,TRBV29-1,NA,TRBJ1-1,TGCAGCGTTGCTCAGGGCACTGAAGCTTTCTTT,CSVAQGTEAFF
16,NA,TRBV10-3,NA,TRBJ2-7,TGTGCCATCAGTGGCAGAGGCGGGCTGACTACCTACGAGCAGTACTTC,CAISGRGGLTTYEQYF
12,many,TRBV11-3,NA,TRBJ2-3,TGTGCCAGCAGCTTAGGTCAGGATACGCAGTATTTT,CASSLGQDTQYF
14,many,TRBV25-1,NA,TRBJ2-5,TGTGCCAGCAGTGGAGTGGGGGGGCTGGAGACCCAGTACTTC,CASSGVGGLETQYF
15,many,TRBV12-3/TRBV12-4,NA,TRBJ1-1,TGTGCCAGCACCTCTGGTAGAGGGTGGAACACTGAAGCTTTCTTT,CASTSGRGWNTEAFF
16,many,TRBV11-2,TRBD1,TRBJ2-2,TGTGCCAGCAGCTCAAACAGGGGATCAGTCACCGGGGAGCTGTTTTTT,CASSSNRGSVTGELFF
16,few,TRBV7-6,TRBD2,TRBJ2-7,TGTGCCAGCAGCGATACCGGGAGGGCGGGAGCTCGGGAGCAGTACTTC,CASSDTGRAGAREQYF
14,many,TRBV12-3/TRBV12-4,TRBD2,TRBJ2-7,TGTGCCAGCAGTTTAATGGGACTAGATGACGAGCAGTACTTC,CASSLMGLDDEQYF
14,many,TRBV28,NA,TRBJ2-4,TGTGCCAGCAGTTTAAATTTACGATGGGACCTTCAGTACTTC,CASSLNLRWDLQYF
16,NA,TRBV19,TRBD1,TRBJ2-6,TGTGCCAGTATGCGACAGGGATTCTCTGGGGCCAACGTCCTGACTTTC,CASMRQGFSGANVLTF
16,few,TRBV28,NA,TRBJ1-3,TGTGCCAGCAGGCCTCTCCCTAGTTCGTCTGGAAACACCATATATTTT,CASRPLPSSSGNTIYF
15,few,TRBV6-2/TRBV6-3,NA,TRBJ1-1,TGTGCCAGCAGACGCCAGGGACTTTTGAACACTGAAGCTTTCTTT,CASRRQGLLNTEAFF
15,NA,TRBV4-3,NA,TRBJ2-3,TGCGCCAGCAGGTTACGGATACCGCCCCGTTATACGCAGTATTTT,CASRLRIPPRYTQYF
16,NA,TRBV9,TRBD2,TRBJ2-7,TGTGCCAGCAGCGGAGGGGGACTAGCGGGAACCTACGAGCAGTACTTC,CASSGGGLAGTYEQYF
13,many,TRBV18,TRBD1,TRBJ2-3,TGTGCCAGCTCACCGACAGGGCCAGATACGCAGTATTTT,CASSPTGPDTQYF
17,NA,TRBV7-8,NA,TRBJ1-2,TGTGCCAGCAGCTTAGGGATACAGGGCCTGTTCAACTATGGCTACACCTTC,CASSLGIQGLFNYGYTF
17,many,TRBV28,NA,TRBJ1-4,TGTGCCAGCAGTTTACCCGGACCGGGAGGCACTAATGAAAAACTGTTTTTT,CASSLPGPGGTNEKLFF
14,many,TRBV28,TRBD2,TRBJ2-1,TGTGCCAGCAGTAGTTACTTTGCGGGAGCCGAGCAGTTCTTC,CASSSYFAGAEQFF
15,NA,TRBV10-3,NA,TRBJ2-2,TGTGCCATCAGTTATAACAGGGTTAACGCCGGGGAGCTGTTTTTT,CAISYNRVNAGELFF
12,NA,TRBV29-1,NA,TRBJ2-7,TGCAGCGGTGGCCTACTAGCTAGCGAGCAGTACTTC,CSGGLLASEQYF
13,many,TRBV7-2,NA,TRBJ1-5,TGTGCCAGCAGCTTAACCTGGGATCAGCCCCAGCATTTT,CASSLTWDQPQHF
15,NA,TRBV6-4,NA,TRBJ2-7,TGTGCCAGCAGATCTATGCCGGGCGAATCCTACGAGCAGTACTTC,CASRSMPGESYEQYF
17,once,TRBV28,NA,TRBJ2-3,TGTGCCAGCAGTCTCCCGGCACGGACTACTAGCACAGATACGCAGTATTTT,CASSLPARTTSTDTQYF